One sample yielded the 20 T cell receptor beta chains listed below, sequenced in a study of blood T cell repertoires in COVID-19. Produced via immunoSEQ multiplex PCR; TCRdb's table is partial and in-frame only. The sample carries about 120,000 clones, around 90% recorded once. The specimen sequenced was peripheral blood. The receptors derive from a woman between 45 and 65 years old with active or convalescent COVID-19.

The chain employs TRBV6-5 and TRBJ1-3; no reliable D call. The V end was cut by 7 bases, the J end by 3 bases, with 10 bases between. Germline V gives CDR1 MNHEY, CDR2 SVGAGI. The length of the CDR3 is 13 residues. The CDR3 region is CASTITVGNTIYF. The CDR3 DNA reads as TGTGCCAGCACCATCACAGTTGGAAACACCATATATTTT.

The chain has TRBV27 and TRBJ2-5, with D possibly being TRBD2 (6 bases). The CDR3 length is 14 residues. The germline V gene has CDR1 MNHEY and CDR2 SMNVEV (reference sequence). V was clipped by 5 bases and J by 2 bases, with 12 bases between them. The CDR3 DNA reads TGTGCCAGCAGTCCGAGGGACTTTCAAGAGACCCAGTACTTC. Its protein product is CASSPRDFQETQYF.

The CDR3 DNA sequence: TGTGCCAGCTTTCTTGTCCCAGGTTCACCCCTCCACTTT. As protein: CASFLVPGSPLHF. The V gene is TRBV2, the J gene TRBJ1-6; D remains unclear. The V gene lost 8 bases and the J gene lost 9 bases, with 14 bases spanning the gap. The CDR3 runs 13 residues. The germline gives CDR1 SNHLY, CDR2 FYNNEI.

The chain recombines TRBV18 with TRBJ2-3, with a tentative D call TRBD2 (6 bases). V was trimmed by 0 bases and J by 7 bases, leaving 20 bases between them. This CDR3 contains 17 residues. Per germline, CDR1 KGHSH and CDR2 LQKENI. CDR3 coding DNA: TGTGCCAGCTCACCACCGAGCGTAGCGGTCGAAGGGAATACGCAGTATTTT. Translation gives CASSPPSVAVEGNTQYF.

The count of this clone is one. The chain is built from TRBV2 and TRBJ1-5; the D is unclear. V was clipped by 6 bases and J by 5 bases, with 11 bases between them. The CDR3 has 13 residues. Germline CDR1 SNHLY, CDR2 FYNNEI. In nucleotides, the CDR3 is TGTGCCAGCAGCTCCGAGAAAGATCAGCCCCAGCATTTT. Protein sequence: CASSSEKDQPQHF.

This chain links TRBV11-2 with TRBJ1-4; D is ambiguous. Germline V gives CDR1 SGHAT, CDR2 FQNNGV. The CDR3 sequence is 14 residues long. V was cut by 6 bases and J by 0 bases, with 8 bases left in between. The CDR3: CASRKTTTNEKLFF. DNA of the CDR3: TGTGCCAGCAGAAAAACAACAACTAATGAAAAACTGTTTTTT.

The chain couples TRBV23-1 to TRBJ2-3; 7 nucleotides agree with TRBD1. TRBV23-1 is sorted into the ORF group, with uncertain function. J was trimmed by 4 bases and V by 8 bases; bases with no gene match: 12. The CDR3 runs to 15 residues. The DNA of the CDR3 is TGCGCCAGCTACGGTACAGGGGAAGGTTCAGATACGCAGTATTTT. Encoded protein: CASYGTGEGSDTQYF.

This clone was found once. V is TRBV5-6 and J is TRBJ2-1, with D tentatively TRBD2 (6 bases). V was cut by 1 base and J by 11 bases, with 16 bases left in between. The length of the CDR3 is 14 residues. From germline, CDR1 is SGHDT and CDR2 YYEEEE. DNA of the CDR3: TGTGCCAGCAGCTTGCGGGGGAATCGAAATCAGCAGTTCTTC. Translating gives CASSLRGNRNQQFF. Together with reference TRBV5-6 and TRBJ2-1, the CDR3 gives the full variable domain: DAGVTQSPTHLIKTRGQQVTLRCSPKSGHDTVSWYQQALGQGPQFIFQYYEEEERQRGNFPDRFSGHQFPNYSSELNVNALLLGDSALYLCASSLRGNRNQQFFGPGTRLTVL.

The chain carries TRBV7-2 and TRBJ2-1; TRBD2 is a possible D gene (5 bases). V dropped 3 bases and J dropped 10 bases, with 16 bases sitting between them. This CDR3 has 14 amino acids. Germline-derived CDR1 and CDR2 are SGHTA and FQGNSA. CDR3 in DNA: TGTGCCAGCAGCTTGGTGCTGGCGGGTGGGGAGCAGTTCTTC. It is translated as CASSLVLAGGEQFF.

The rearrangement links TRBV19 to TRBJ1-4, with unresolved D. Germline lookup yields CDR1 LNHDA and CDR2 SQIVND (reference sequence). V lost 0 bases, J lost 7 bases, and 12 bases lay in between. The CDR3 totals 15 residues. CDR3 protein: CASSIDVNPSEKLFF. In DNA form, the CDR3 reads TGTGCCAGTAGTATAGATGTCAACCCGAGTGAAAAACTGTTTTTT.

The CDR3 spells CASSYSNQPQHF. CDR3 bases: TGTGCCAGCAGTTATAGCAATCAGCCCCAGCATTTT. The chain carries TRBV2 and TRBJ1-5, with D hard to call. This CDR3 spans 12 amino acids. Between the trimmed V and J ends, which lost 5 bases and 0 bases, there was a span of 2 bases. The germline gives CDR1 SNHLY, CDR2 FYNNEI. Variable domain in full (rest from reference TRBV2 and TRBJ1-5): EPEVTQTPSHQVTQMGQEVILRCVPISNHLYFYWYRQILGQKVEFLVSFYNNEISEKSEIFDDQFSVERPDGSNFTLKIRSTKLEDSAMYFCASSYSNQPQHFGDGTRLSIL.

V usage is TRBV19 and J usage is TRBJ1-1; 7 bases fit TRBD1. The CDR3 is made up of 13 amino acids. CDR1 and CDR2 (germline): LNHDA, SQIVND (reference sequence). V shed 6 bases, J shed 3 bases, and the junction held 4 bases outside the gene matches. DNA for the CDR3: TGTGCCAGTAGCCTTACAGGGGACACTGAAGCTTTCTTT. Residues: CASSLTGDTEAFF.

The CDR3 bases are TGTGCCAGCAGCCTCGGGACTAGCGGGAGGGTCGGTGAGCAGTTCTTC. Its protein is CASSLGTSGRVGEQFF. The chain recombines TRBV4-2 with TRBJ2-1; the match to TRBD2 covers 16 bases. V was clipped by 4 bases and J by 9 bases; unmatched bases: 6. The V gene's germline CDR1 is LGHNA and CDR2 YNFKEQ. The CDR3 spans 16 residues.

CDR3: CASSQEVGQGAGNSPLHF. Here the CDR3 DNA reads TGCGCCAGCAGCCAAGAAGTGGGACAGGGGGCAGGGAATTCACCCCTCCACTTT. This chain uses TRBV4-3 with TRBJ1-6; 12 nucleotides align to TRBD1. Germline V gives CDR1 LGHNA, CDR2 YSLEER. Unmatched junction bases numbered 7, after V lost 0 bases and J lost 7 bases. The CDR3 runs 18 residues.

The CDR3 DNA reads as TGCAGCGGTGGGGGCGGTCGGTCCGAGCAGTACTTC. It translates to CSGGGGRSEQYF. V usage is TRBV29-1 and J usage is TRBJ2-7, with D perhaps TRBD1 (6 bases). The V and J ends lost 7 bases and 6 bases respectively, with 16 bases between them. Germline lookup yields CDR1 SQVTM and CDR2 ANQGSEA. The CDR3 is made up of 12 amino acids.

The CDR3 is CASSFSARGGETEAFF. CDR3 in DNA: TGTGCCAGCAGTTTCTCCGCGCGAGGAGGGGAGACTGAAGCTTTCTTT. The chain recombines TRBV6-5 with TRBJ1-1; TRBD1 might be the D (5 bases). There are 16 residues in the CDR3. Per germline, CDR1 MNHEY and CDR2 SVGAGI. Trimming took off 4 bases at V and 5 bases at J, with 20 bases between the two ends.

This chain connects TRBV6-6 to TRBJ1-3; D not certain. Trimming removed 2 bases at V and 7 bases at J, with 12 bases between. Germline CDR1 reads MNHNY; CDR2 reads SVGAGI (reference sequence). This CDR3 comprises 14 residues. CDR3 nucleotide sequence: TGTGCCAGCAGTTACCCCGGGCGGGGTAACACCATATATTTT. It translates to CASSYPGRGNTIYF.

The gene calls are TRBV19 and TRBJ2-2; D is unresolved. CDR3 length equals 16 residues. V lost 5 bases and J lost 5, with 18 bases in between. Germline V lookup: CDR1 LNHDA, CDR2 SQIVND (reference sequence). DNA for the CDR3: TGTGCCAGTAGTGACCTGAGGCCGACCTGGACCGGGGAGCTGTTTTTT. It yields the protein CASSDLRPTWTGELFF.

The rearrangement links TRBV7-2 to TRBJ2-5; 7 positions agree with TRBD1. The CDR3 sequence is 13 residues long. The J segment lost 7 bases and the V segment lost 7 bases, leaving 9 bases of the junction unmatched. Looked up from germline, CDR1 is SGHTA and CDR2 is FQGNSA. The CDR3 is CASIPTGSGTQYF. In nucleotides, the CDR3 is TGTGCCAGCATCCCGACAGGGTCCGGGACCCAGTACTTC.

V gene TRBV6-2 or TRBV6-3 combines with J gene TRBJ2-7; TRBD1 matches at 8 bases. This CDR3 is 13 amino acids long. The trim removed 6 bases at V and 6 bases at J, leaving 7 bases unmatched. Germline CDR1 and CDR2: MNHEY and SVGEGT. Here the CDR3 reads CASSDIDRGEQYF. CDR3 in DNA: TGTGCCAGCAGCGACATCGACAGGGGCGAGCAGTACTTC.